A single TCR beta chain is shown here with its context. The antigen remains undetermined. Only in-frame clones appear in the TCRdb table, and some are missing; sequencing was by immunoSEQ multiplex PCR. The sample shows 200,000 or so clones, approximately 94% of them seen only once. This sample was included in a study of T cell responses to AZD1222 COVID-19 vaccine. Study-level findings and limits: Vaccination with two AZD1222 doses was followed by a rise in Spike-specific TCR breadth and depth. Of spike-specific TCRs, nearly half reportedly target regions left unmutated in variants.

Sequencing used peripheral blood, obtained on day 0 of MenACWY control vaccination. This receptor was taken from an adult in good health.

This chain's CDR3 is CASSHPGGGSYEQYF. DNA of the CDR3: TGCGCCAGCAGCCACCCAGGCGGGGGCTCCTACGAGCAGTACTTC. The V and J genes are TRBV4-1 and TRBJ2-7; 7 positions agree with TRBD2. Germline V CDR1 and CDR2: MGHRA, YSYEKL. V shed 3 bases, J shed 0 bases, and the junction held 5 bases outside the gene matches. The CDR3 runs 15 residues.